Listed below are T cell receptor beta chains from one sample, sequenced in a study of blood T cells in healthy people across ages. One entry per CDR3 protein, called by TCRdb with MiXCR from the 5' RACE reads. This repertoire shows roughly 2 million distinct CDR3 sequences, around 48% found once; its top ten account for roughly 2%. Material: blood. The receptor set was obtained from a woman aged 40-49 years in good health. Each CDR3 is given with its conserved first and last residue. Clone sizes are given selectively: once, few, many, or a class where the clone is expanded.

length: 17; V: TRBV6-2/TRBV6-3; J: TRBJ2-1; size: few; CDR3: CASRSHGGPAWDNEQFF
length: 15; V: TRBV4-3; J: TRBJ2-3; size: .; CDR3: CASSRGLNSGATQYF
length: 16; V: TRBV4-2; J: TRBJ2-7; size: few; CDR3: CASSQEVGETLYEQYF
length: 17; V: TRBV10-3; J: TRBJ2-7; size: few; CDR3: CASLGQELAGGPYEQYF
length: 13; V: TRBV15; J: TRBJ2-4; size: .; CDR3: CATSRDEGRIQYF
length: 18; V: TRBV5-4; J: TRBJ1-1; size: .; CDR3: CASSVGTGRHLLNTEAFF
length: 11; V: TRBV9; J: TRBJ2-1; size: few; CDR3: CASSVADEQFF
length: 17; V: TRBV7-8; J: TRBJ1-5; size: .; CDR3: CASSREGPPLLPQPQHF
length: 12; V: TRBV20-1; J: TRBJ1-5; size: few; CDR3: CSAQDKDQPQHF
length: 13; V: TRBV6-5; J: TRBJ2-4; size: few; CDR3: CASGTGAKNIQYF
length: 16; V: TRBV4-3; J: TRBJ2-5; size: .; CDR3: CASNQAGTSGKETQYF
length: 13; V: TRBV20-1; J: TRBJ1-5; size: few; CDR3: CSAAGQNNQPQHF
length: 14; V: TRBV20-1; J: TRBJ2-7; size: .; CDR3: CSACLRDGSYEQYF
length: 16; V: TRBV6-6; J: .; size: .; CDR3: CASSKLWGEIVETQYF
length: 16; V: TRBV6-2/TRBV6-3; J: TRBJ2-1; size: .; CDR3: CASRVAGLAFAREQFF
length: 16; V: TRBV24-1; J: TRBJ2-5; size: few; CDR3: CATSDSGEGLGETQYF
length: 13; V: TRBV5-1; J: TRBJ2-7; size: .; CDR3: CASSLAIQGEQYF
length: 15; V: TRBV12-3/TRBV12-4; J: TRBJ2-5; size: .; CDR3: CASRGNRGSIKTQYF
length: 14; V: TRBV5-1; J: TRBJ2-3; size: .; CDR3: CASSLDQGANTQYF
length: 15; V: TRBV7-2; J: TRBJ2-3; size: .; CDR3: CASSLFEIATDTQYF
length: 13; V: TRBV10-3; J: TRBJ2-7; size: .; CDR3: CAISESGGTEQYF
length: 17; V: TRBV6-2/TRBV6-3; J: TRBJ2-5; size: .; CDR3: CACSTLTGGGRPETQYF
length: 16; V: TRBV4-2; J: TRBJ2-3; size: .; CDR3: CASSSPAGADTDTQYF
length: 13; V: TRBV6-5; J: TRBJ1-1; size: few; CDR3: CASSPQTSTEAFF
length: 19; V: TRBV6-5; J: TRBJ2-3; size: .; CDR3: CASSYSSLAGLPRGDTQYF
length: 13; V: TRBV9; J: TRBJ1-2; size: .; CDR3: CASNPGANYGYTF